The entry below describes one T cell receptor (beta chain). This clone was detected once. It lacks a known antigen. There are no base qualities to consult, and no much larger clone falls within one base. Patients with a history of autoimmune disease or receiving systemic immunosuppression were excluded from the trial. Peripheral blood for TCR sequencing was collected from all dose cohorts at baseline, on cycle 4 day 1, and on cycle 7 day 1. The samples were taken from a phase I, first-in-human, multicenter, open-label dose-escalation trial of ivuxolimab. Adults with locally advanced or metastatic head and neck squamous cell, hepatocellular, melanoma or renal cell carcinoma were enrolled in the trial. Before TCR sequencing, CD4+ T cells and CD8+ T cells were sorted from peripheral blood as separate populations. This record belongs to a study of OX40 agonist ivuxolimab in advanced cancers. Notes on the research overall: The costimulatory receptor OX40 (CD134) was targeted by ivuxolimab, a fully human IgG2 agonistic monoclonal antibody. Intravenous ivuxolimab was administered to patients every 2 weeks at six dose levels: 0.01, 0.1, 0.3, 1.5, 3 and 10 mg/kg. Prior anti-PD-1, anti-PD-L1 or anti-CTLA-4 therapy was permitted, and checkpoint inhibitors had been received by roughly two fifths of dose-escalation patients. Partial responses were achieved by three dose-escalation patients, of whom one had hepatocellular carcinoma and two had cutaneous melanoma. Peripheral TCRbeta sequencing aimed to test whether ivuxolimab altered TCR sequence diversity and caused clonal T-cell expansion. The paper describes the monotherapy dose-escalation part (N = 52 patients) of the phase I trial of ivuxolimab. Of the 50 or so patients in dose escalation, about 20 had hepatocellular carcinoma, some 15 had melanoma, 9 had renal cell carcinoma and 9 had head and neck cancer. In the dose-escalation cohort, 82.7% of patients were male, and the mean age was 60 years with a range of about 20 to 90.

On the study overall, not on this receptor specifically: At doses of 0.1 to 3.0 mg/kg, clonal expansion of both CD4+ and CD8+ blood T cells was observed from baseline to week 6. The antigen specificity of the clonally expanded peripheral T cells was not determined. After ivuxolimab, CD8+ T cells had more expanded clones than CD4+ T cells on average. In the 0.1-3.0 mg/kg groups, partial responders were among the patients with the lowest normalized peripheral clonal expansion, particularly in CD8+ T cells. Low levels of normalized T-cell clonal expansion were also seen in some patients who did not respond.

CDR1 is given as ENHRY and CDR2 as SYGVKD, both from the germline V gene. V drops 2 bases and J drops 1 base, leaving 12 bases in between. The CDR3 numbers 16 residues from cysteine through phenylalanine. Solely the CDR3 DNA is kept, with 48 bases framed from the first base. Genomic DNA was extracted from sorted cells for sequencing of the TCRbeta CDR3 region. TCRbeta CDR3 regions were sequenced using the immunoSEQ Assay. TCRdb re-hosts the immuneACCESS table, in-frame sequences only. Its copies lack some clones; in the studies checked, an unresolved V gene accounts for under half of them, and the cause for the rest is not known. The sample has 30,000 to 45,000 clones on record, 80% to 85% of them singletons. In total, the top ten clones hold 21% of the sample.

The clonotype comes from an adult with an advanced solid tumor such as melanoma, head and neck, liver or kidney cancer. Sequenced material: CD4+ or CD8+ T cells sorted from blood, taken in a trial of the OX40 agonist ivuxolimab. The receptor chain draws on TRBV10-3 and TRBJ1-5; possibly the D gene is TRBD1, per 5 matching bases. The sequenced DNA is TGTGCCATCAGTGAGGAGGGGTGGGAGAGCAATCAGCCCCAGCATTTT. This codes for CAISEEGWESNQPQHF.